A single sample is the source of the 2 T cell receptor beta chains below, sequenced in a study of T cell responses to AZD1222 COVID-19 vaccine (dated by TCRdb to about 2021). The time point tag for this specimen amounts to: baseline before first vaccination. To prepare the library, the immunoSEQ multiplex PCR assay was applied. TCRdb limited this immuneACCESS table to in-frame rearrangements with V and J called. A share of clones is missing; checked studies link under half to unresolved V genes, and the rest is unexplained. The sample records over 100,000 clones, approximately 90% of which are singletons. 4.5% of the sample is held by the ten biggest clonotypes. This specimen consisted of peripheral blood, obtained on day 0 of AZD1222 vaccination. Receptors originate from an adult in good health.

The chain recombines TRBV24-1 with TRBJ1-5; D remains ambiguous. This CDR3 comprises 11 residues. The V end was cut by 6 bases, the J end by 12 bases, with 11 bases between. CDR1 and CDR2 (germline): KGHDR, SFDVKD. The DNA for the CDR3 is TGTGCCACCAGTAGGAGAAGGGACCAGCATTTT. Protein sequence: CATSRRRDQHF.

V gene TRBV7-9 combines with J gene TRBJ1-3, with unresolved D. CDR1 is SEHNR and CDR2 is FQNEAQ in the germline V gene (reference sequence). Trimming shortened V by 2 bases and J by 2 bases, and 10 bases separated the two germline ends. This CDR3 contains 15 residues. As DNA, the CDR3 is TGTGCCAGCAGCTTAACAGACAATCCTGGAAACACCATATATTTT. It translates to CASSLTDNPGNTIYF.